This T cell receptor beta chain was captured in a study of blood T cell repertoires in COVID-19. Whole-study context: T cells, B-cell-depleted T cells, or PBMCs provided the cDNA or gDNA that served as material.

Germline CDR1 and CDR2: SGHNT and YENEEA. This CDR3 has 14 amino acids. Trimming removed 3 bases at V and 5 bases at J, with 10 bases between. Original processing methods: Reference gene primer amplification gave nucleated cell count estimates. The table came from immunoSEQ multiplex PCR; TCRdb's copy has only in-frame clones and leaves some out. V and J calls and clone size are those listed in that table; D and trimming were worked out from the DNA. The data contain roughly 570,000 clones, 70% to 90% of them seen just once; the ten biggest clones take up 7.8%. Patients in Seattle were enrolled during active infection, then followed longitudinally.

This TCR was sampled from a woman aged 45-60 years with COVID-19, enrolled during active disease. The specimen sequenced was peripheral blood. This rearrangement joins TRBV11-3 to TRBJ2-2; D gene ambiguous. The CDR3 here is CASSLAKRTGELFF. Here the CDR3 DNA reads TGTGCCAGCAGCTTGGCGAAGAGGACCGGGGAGCTGTTTTTT.